The clone carrying this T cell receptor (beta chain) was counted once. Its matching antigen is unknown. The source of the sample is a study of T cell responses to AZD1222 COVID-19 vaccine. Study-wide findings and caveats: Most donors were white British, females outnumbered males, and clonal diversity was possibly underestimated. Recipients of AZD1222 seropositive at baseline numbered only six or seven.

TCRdb keeps only in-frame clones here, not all; method: immunoSEQ multiplex PCR. The table lists around 130,000 clones, about 90% of them singletons. This CDR3 spans 13 amino acids. Per the germline V gene, CDR1 is LNHDA and CDR2 is SQIVND (reference sequence). Unmatched junction bases numbered 1, after V lost 7 bases and J lost 4 bases. The J gene is TRBJ2-5, the V gene TRBV19, with 12 positions matching TRBD2. The source was peripheral blood, collected 28 days after the second AZD1222 dose. The sequence was obtained from an adult who received the AZD1222 COVID-19 vaccine. The DNA for the CDR3 is TGTGCCAGTACTAGCGGGGGGGGAGAGACCCAGTACTTC. Translated: CASTSGGGETQYF.